Following are 7 T cell receptor beta chains from one sample sequenced in a study of CD8 T cells in Susac syndrome (dated by TCRdb to the late 2010s). The receptor library was made with the immunoSEQ multiplex PCR assay. RNA was extracted using the RNeasy kit, and about 0.45 to 1 ug of the RNA was reverse transcribed with random hexamers. In-frame beta chains were kept once TCRdb had trimmed the public reads at Q25 with fastp and called clones with MiXCR. Rows are unified per CDR3 protein, each entry keeping the most common DNA and genes. The sample table shows about 300,000 distinct CDR3 sequences, and 85% are seen once. The ten largest clones take up 0.21% of the sample. Sequenced material: CD8+ T cells from PBMCs. Receptor source: a human donor with multiple sclerosis.

The genes are TRBV6-2 or TRBV6-3 and TRBJ2-1, with unresolved D. Trimming stripped 4 bases from V and 12 bases from J, with 16 bases between. The germline gives CDR1 MNHEY, CDR2 SVGEGT. CDR3 length: 13 amino acids. CDR3 region: CASSFPLGNGQFF. In DNA form, the CDR3 reads TGTGCCAGCAGTTTTCCCCTAGGAAACGGGCAGTTCTTC.

The chain recombines TRBV27 with TRBJ2-2; D gene unclear. The V end was cut by 1 base, the J end by 3 bases, with 18 bases between. The CDR3 consists of 18 residues. In germline, CDR1 is MNHEY, CDR2 SMNVEV (reference sequence). CDR3 amino acids: CASSLLIEDGIYTGELFF. In DNA, the CDR3 is TGTGCCAGCAGTTTATTAATTGAGGACGGAATATACACCGGGGAGCTGTTTTTT.

V is TRBV10-1 and J is TRBJ2-7, with D uncertain. Trimming pared 0 bases from V and 3 bases from J, leaving 3 bases between. Germline V gene lookup returns CDR1 WNHNN and CDR2 SYGVQD (reference sequence). CDR3 length equals 12 residues. The CDR3 protein is CASSESFYEQYF. DNA for the CDR3: TGCGCCAGCAGTGAGTCGTTCTACGAGCAGTACTTC.

The J gene is TRBJ2-1, the V gene TRBV29-1; 8 bases are a match to TRBD2. The junction had 7 bases not matched to a gene; V was cut back by 3 bases and J by 9 bases. This CDR3 has 13 residues. Per germline, CDR1 SQVTM and CDR2 ANQGSEA. The CDR3 coding sequence is TGCAGCGTTGACAGCGGGAGCCTTCGTGAGCAGTTCTTC. Amino acid sequence: CSVDSGSLREQFF.

V gene TRBV27 combines with J gene TRBJ2-3; D is possibly TRBD1 or TRBD2 (5 bases each). Deletions cut 6 bases from V and 7 bases from J, with 8 bases between. Germline values: CDR1 MNHEY, CDR2 SMNVEV (reference sequence). The CDR3 is 11 amino acids. CDR3 in DNA: TGTGCCAGCAGCGGGGCCTATACGCAGTATTTT. This codes for CASSGAYTQYF.

Here the CDR3 DNA reads TGTGCCAGCAGCTTCCGGGGACAGGGCTCTCACGAGCAGTACTTC. It translates to CASSFRGQGSHEQYF. V and J are TRBV7-9 and TRBJ2-7, with 9 bases that match TRBD1. Germline lookup yields CDR1 SEHNR and CDR2 FQNEAQ (reference sequence). The CDR3 runs to 15 residues. With V trimmed by 3 bases and J by 5 bases, 8 bases remained unmatched.

This clonotype appeared a few times. J is TRBJ2-7 and V is TRBV5-4; the D gene could be TRBD1 or TRBD2 (5 bases each). The V and J ends lost 0 bases and 2 bases respectively, with 9 bases between them. The CDR3 runs to 14 residues. Germline V gene sequence: CDR1 SGHNT, CDR2 YYREEE (reference sequence). This CDR3 is CASSLEGTTYEQYF. The DNA of the CDR3 is TGTGCCAGCAGCTTGGAAGGGACGACCTACGAGCAGTACTTC.